Given below is one TCR beta chain in context. Its target is not known. The data stem from a study of T cells in localized non-small cell lung cancer. The method was immunoSEQ multiplex PCR; TCRdb's version includes in-frame clones alone and lacks a portion of them. Here the sample spans around 29,000 clones, roughly 75% being singletons. General observations from the study: Sequencing, confined to only one tumor region, leaves heterogeneity possible. It was uninvolved adjacent lung that showed the highest T cell clonality, exceeding tumor.

CDR3 length equals 16 residues. Germline CDR1 reads SGHRS; CDR2 reads YFSETQ. Trimming removed 0 bases at V and 4 bases at J, with 16 bases between. The sample here was peripheral blood, taken before any cancer treatment. The chain employs TRBV5-1 and TRBJ2-5; maybe TRBD2 (6 bases). This TCR was recovered from a male donor aged 60 or over with stage II squamous cell lung carcinoma. CDR3 in amino acids: CASSLVEAGGAETQYF. CDR3 DNA: TGCGCCAGCAGCTTGGTAGAAGCCGGAGGGGCAGAGACCCAGTACTTC.